One and the same sample provided the 29 T cell receptor beta chains below, sequenced in a study of blood T cell repertoires in COVID-19. TCRdb keeps only in-frame clones here, not all; method: immunoSEQ multiplex PCR. The sample contains fewer than 700,000 clones, 85% to 90% of which appear only once. The material sequenced was peripheral blood. The receptors were sampled from a woman aged 50 to 60 with COVID-19, enrolled during active disease.

V usage is TRBV2 and J usage is TRBJ2-1; a possible D gene is TRBD1 (6 bases). With 4 bases removed from V and 7 bases from J, the gap between germline ends came to 8 bases. From germline, CDR1 is SNHLY and CDR2 FYNNEI. The CDR3 is 12 amino acids. CDR3 nucleotide sequence: TGTGCCAGCAGTGTTAGGGGGAATGAGCAGTTCTTC. It encodes CASSVRGNEQFF.

The chain couples TRBV30 to TRBJ1-1, with a tentative D call TRBD1 (5 bases). The CDR3 runs 13 residues. Trimming cost V 3 bases and J 7 bases, with 15 bases left between them. CDR1 is GTSNPN and CDR2 is SVGIG in the germline V gene (reference sequence). CDR3 nucleotide sequence: TGTGCCTGGAGAGCGGGGCTTAGGGATGAAGCTTTCTTT. This gives the protein CAWRAGLRDEAFF.

The chain combines TRBV5-1 with TRBJ2-7, with D tentatively TRBD1 (6 bases). The V gene lost 4 bases and the J gene lost 3 bases, with 17 bases spanning the gap. CDR1 and CDR2 (germline): SGHRS, YFSETQ. The length of the CDR3 is 15 residues. This CDR3 is CASSRLVGAIYEQYF. The CDR3 DNA reads TGCGCCAGCAGCCGGCTAGTGGGGGCTATCTACGAGCAGTACTTC.

This chain connects TRBV5-1 to TRBJ2-5; 12 bases agree with TRBD2. CDR3 length: 17 residues. The germline V gene has CDR1 SGHRS and CDR2 YFSETQ. J lost 5 bases, V lost 2 bases, and 10 bases had no gene match. The CDR3 spells CASSFGLAGTSWETQYF. CDR3 DNA sequence: TGCGCCAGCAGCTTTGGACTAGCGGGGACCTCATGGGAGACCCAGTACTTC.

V and J are TRBV6-6 and TRBJ2-7, with 7 nucleotides matching TRBD1. Germline CDR1 reads MNHNY; CDR2 reads SVGAGI (reference sequence). CDR3 length equals 15 residues. V gave up 2 bases and J gave up 4 bases; unmatched junction bases: 8. The CDR3 nucleotides read TGTGCCAGCAGTTACAAAGGCGAGGGGGCTTACGAGCAGTACTTC. Residues: CASSYKGEGAYEQYF.

The V call is TRBV11-2, the J call TRBJ1-2; D is unresolved. V lost 0 bases and J lost 5, with 10 bases in between. CDR1 and CDR2 (germline): SGHAT, FQNNGV. The CDR3 is made up of 14 amino acids. CDR3 protein: CASSLDGPGYGYTF. CDR3 bases: TGTGCCAGCAGCTTAGATGGGCCCGGATATGGCTACACCTTC.

CDR3 in DNA: TGTGCCAGCAGCGCAGGGAACTACAATGAGCAGTTCTTC. Translation gives CASSAGNYNEQFF. The chain carries TRBV6-5 and TRBJ2-1, with D perhaps matching TRBD1 (5 bases). Germline V CDR1 and CDR2: MNHEY, SVGAGI. The CDR3 spans 13 residues. Deletions cut 6 bases from V and 3 bases from J, with 9 bases between.

The V and J genes are TRBV2 and TRBJ2-2; 10 nucleotides agree with TRBD2. CDR1 and CDR2 (germline): SNHLY, FYNNEI. The ends lost 7 bases at V and 5 bases at J; junction bases unmatched: 7. The CDR3 covers 15 residues. CDR3 loop: CASKPLAGVTGELFF. In nucleotides, the CDR3 is TGTGCCAGCAAGCCGCTAGCGGGGGTAACCGGGGAGCTGTTTTTT.

The genes are TRBV5-8 and TRBJ1-1, with D perhaps matching TRBD1 (6 bases). Germline V gene sequence: CDR1 SGHTS, CDR2 YDEGEE. This CDR3 is 14 amino acids long. With 1 base removed from V and 9 bases from J, the gap between germline ends came to 16 bases. CDR3 sequence (DNA): TGTGCCAGCAGCTTGAATGCGGGGGGGCCGAAAGCTTTCTTT. Translation: CASSLNAGGPKAFF.

V gene TRBV7-3 combines with J gene TRBJ2-3, with D possibly TRBD1 on 5 matching bases. Trimming cost V 2 bases and J 5 bases, with 14 bases left between them. This CDR3 has 15 amino acids. Germline loops: CDR1 SGHTA, CDR2 FQGTGA. The CDR3 loop reads CASSLDGAPGDTQYF. The CDR3 DNA follows: TGTGCCAGCAGCTTAGATGGGGCGCCGGGAGATACGCAGTATTTT.

This chain uses TRBV4-2 with TRBJ2-7, with 10 bases aligning to TRBD2. The CDR3 totals 16 residues. V was pared by 0 bases and J by 0 bases, with 2 bases of the junction left unmatched. CDR1 and CDR2 (germline): LGHNA, YNFKEQ. CDR3 sequence reads: CASSQESGGASYEQYF. CDR3 in DNA: TGTGCCAGCAGCCAAGAGAGCGGGGGGGCCTCCTACGAGCAGTACTTC.

The V gene is TRBV6-6, the J gene TRBJ1-1; 8 positions agree with TRBD1. The germline V gene has CDR1 MNHNY and CDR2 SVGAGI (reference sequence). The CDR3 length is 12 residues. Germline trimming cut 7 bases from V and 5 bases from J; bases unmatched to any gene: 3. The CDR3: CASTTGGTEAFF. CDR3 nucleotides: TGTGCCAGCACCACAGGGGGAACTGAAGCTTTCTTT.

The chain couples TRBV5-4 to TRBJ1-1; 10 positions match TRBD1. The CDR3 contains 14 residues. Germline lookup yields CDR1 SGHNT and CDR2 YYREEE (reference sequence). The ends lost 4 bases at V and 4 bases at J; junction bases unmatched: 4. The CDR3 DNA sequence: TGTGCCAGCAGCCCGAGGACAGGGGGCACTGAAGCTTTCTTT. It specifies CASSPRTGGTEAFF.

This clone was counted a few times. The rearrangement links TRBV4-1 to TRBJ1-4, with 7 bases identical to TRBD1. The CDR3 sequence is 17 residues long. Germline V lookup: CDR1 MGHRA, CDR2 YSYEKL. V gave up 0 bases and J gave up 5 bases; unmatched junction bases: 9. In DNA form, the CDR3 reads TGCGCCAGCAGCCAAGATCTACCGGGACAGTTAAATGAAAAACTGTTTTTT. Its protein product is CASSQDLPGQLNEKLFF.

The chain employs TRBV6-5 and TRBJ2-2, with 8 nucleotides matching TRBD1. V dropped 6 bases and J dropped 3; count of bases not matched to a gene: 6. Germline V gene lookup returns CDR1 MNHEY and CDR2 SVGAGI. There are 15 residues in the CDR3. The CDR3 DNA sequence: TGTGCCAGCAGGGGCCCAGGGGGCGACACCGGGGAGCTGTTTTTT. This encodes CASRGPGGDTGELFF.

The CDR3 coding sequence is TGTGCCAGCAGCCATGGGGGCCTCTCCTACGAGCAGTACTTC. It yields the protein CASSHGGLSYEQYF. This chain connects TRBV3-1 (or the pseudogene TRBV3-2) to TRBJ2-7; a weak D match, TRBD1 (6 bases). Trimming cost V 3 bases and J 0 bases, with 9 bases left between them. This CDR3 spans 14 amino acids. Germline CDR1 and CDR2: LGHDT and YNNKEL (reference sequence).

The chain joins TRBV4-1 to TRBJ1-6; D call uncertain. Germline V gene sequence: CDR1 MGHRA, CDR2 YSYEKL. V was clipped by 0 bases and J by 10 bases, with 19 bases between them. This CDR3 contains 17 residues. The CDR3 nucleotides are TGCGCCAGCAGCCAAGAAAGGGAGATGGGCCTAGTCTCACCCCTCCACTTT. It codes for CASSQEREMGLVSPLHF.

At least ten counts were recorded for this clone. The chain carries TRBV3-1 (or the pseudogene TRBV3-2) and TRBJ1-1; D call uncertain. CDR3 size: 14 residues. CDR1 LGHDT and CDR2 YNNKEL come from the germline V gene (reference sequence). Trimming stripped 0 bases from V and 4 bases from J, with 9 bases between. The CDR3 loop reads CASSQDIRPTEAFF. In nucleotides, the CDR3 is TGTGCCAGCAGCCAAGACATCAGGCCCACTGAAGCTTTCTTT.

The V call is TRBV7-2, the J call TRBJ1-6, with TRBD1 identical over 8 bases. CDR1 is SGHTA, CDR2 FQGNSA, per germline. The V segment lost 3 bases and the J segment 10 bases; nucleotides outside the gene matches: 8. The CDR3 is 15 residues long. CDR3 amino acids: CASSFGQGVGSPLHF. Written as DNA, the CDR3 is TGTGCCAGCAGCTTTGGACAGGGAGTGGGATCACCCCTCCACTTT.

This sequence joins TRBV5-1 and TRBJ2-2; TRBD1 agrees at 8 bases. The CDR3 extends over 14 amino acids. V lost 5 bases to trimming and J lost 11 bases; unmatched junction nucleotides: 11. Germline-derived CDR1 and CDR2 are SGHRS and YFSETQ. The CDR3 region is CASRLGTGPSELFF. The CDR3 region has the DNA TGCGCCAGCAGGCTGGGGACAGGCCCGAGCGAGCTGTTTTTT.

J is TRBJ1-2 and V is TRBV19; D is ambiguous. The CDR3 consists of 12 residues. Trimming cost V 3 bases and J 5 bases, with 7 bases left between them. Germline V gene sequence: CDR1 LNHDA, CDR2 SQIVND (reference sequence). The CDR3 reads CASSIYRYGYTF. Here the CDR3 DNA reads TGTGCCAGTAGTATTTACAGATATGGCTACACCTTC. The variable domain in full, with the rest retrieved from reference TRBV19 and TRBJ1-2, is DGGITQSPKYLFRKEGQNVTLSCEQNLNHDAMYWYRQDPGQGLRLIYYSQIVNDFQKGDIAEGYSVSREKKESFPLTVTSAQKNPTAFYLCASSIYRYGYTFGSGTRLTVV.

V is TRBV11-2 and J is TRBJ1-4, with 8 positions matching TRBD1. V was pared by 5 bases and J by 6 bases, with 11 bases of the junction left unmatched. The CDR3 extends over 16 amino acids. Germline assignment: CDR1 SGHAT and CDR2 FQNNGV. The CDR3 sequence is CASSQVLQGVDEKLFF. In DNA form, the CDR3 reads TGTGCCAGCAGCCAAGTCCTACAGGGGGTGGATGAAAAACTGTTTTTT.

This chain joins TRBV12-5 and TRBJ2-2; tentatively, D is TRBD1 (6 bases). Germline V gene data show CDR1 as LGHNT and CDR2 as FRNRAP. V was pared by 7 bases and J by 3 bases, with 24 bases between. This CDR3 is 18 amino acids long. The CDR3 reads CASAILRGRQGYTGELFF. The CDR3 coding sequence is TGTGCTAGTGCCATCCTGAGGGGTCGGCAGGGGTACACCGGGGAGCTGTTTTTT. Complete variable domain (other parts from reference TRBV12-5 and TRBJ2-2): DARVTQTPRHKVTEMGQEVTMRCQPILGHNTVFWYRQTMMQGLELLAYFRNRAPLDDSGMPKDRFSAEMPDATLATLKIQPSEPRDSAVYFCASAILRGRQGYTGELFFGEGSRLTVL.

CDR3 DNA sequence: TGTGCCAGCAGCCAAGAAGTGGGGGTCGGGACAGAATCCTACGAGCAGTACTTC. It encodes CASSQEVGVGTESYEQYF. This sequence joins TRBV3-1 (or the pseudogene TRBV3-2) and TRBJ2-7; 7 nucleotides line up with TRBD1. V was pared by 0 bases and J by 1 base, with 12 bases of the junction left unmatched. Germline V gene data show CDR1 as LGHDT and CDR2 as YNNKEL (reference sequence). The CDR3 runs to 18 residues.

The rearrangement links TRBV5-1 to TRBJ1-2, with TRBD1 matching over 7 bases. Germline V gene lookup returns CDR1 SGHRS and CDR2 YFSETQ. The CDR3 length is 14 residues. V dropped 4 bases and J dropped 4; count of bases not matched to a gene: 7. The CDR3 spells CASSIVTGSYGYTF. In DNA, the CDR3 is TGCGCCAGCAGCATAGTGACAGGGAGCTATGGCTACACCTTC. The variable domain in full, with the rest retrieved from reference TRBV5-1 and TRBJ1-2, is KAGVTQTPRYLIKTRGQQVTLSCSPISGHRSVSWYQQTPGQGLQFLFEYFSETQRNKGNFPGRFSGRQFSNSRSEMNVSTLELGDSALYLCASSIVTGSYGYTFGSGTRLTVV.

The rearrangement joins TRBV28 to TRBJ2-1; 8 positions agree with TRBD2. The germline V gene has CDR1 MDHEN and CDR2 SYDVKM. V shed 7 bases, J shed 5 bases, and the junction held 13 bases outside the gene matches. The CDR3 is made up of 16 amino acids. Written as DNA, the CDR3 is TGTGCCAGCACCATCCCATATGCGGGGGGAGACAATGAGCAGTTCTTC. This codes for CASTIPYAGGDNEQFF.

The rearrangement uses TRBV9 and TRBJ1-3; 7 bases match TRBD1. The CDR3 is 13 residues long. Trimming took 3 bases from V and 6 from J; bases not matched to a gene: 3. Germline values: CDR1 SGDLS, CDR2 YYNGEE. The CDR3 bases are TGTGCCAGCAGCGGCACAGGGGAAAACACCATATATTTT. Translating gives CASSGTGENTIYF.

This chain joins TRBV12-3 or TRBV12-4 and TRBJ1-5; no clear D gene. There are 12 residues in the CDR3. Trimming cost V 3 bases and J 9 bases, with 9 bases left between them. The CDR3 protein is CASSFAPGPQHF. The CDR3 coding sequence is TGTGCCAGCAGTTTTGCCCCCGGGCCCCAGCATTTT.

The CDR3 coding sequence is TGCGCCAGCAGTGAGTACGGACAGGGGGCGCAGAGCTATGGCTACACCTTC. This codes for CASSEYGQGAQSYGYTF. This chain connects TRBV10-2 to TRBJ1-2; 11 bases align to TRBD1. The CDR3 has 17 amino acids. Germline V gene sequence: CDR1 WSHSY, CDR2 SAAADI. With 1 base clipped from V and 4 bases from J, the junction kept 8 bases outside the gene matches.